This TCR beta chain was captured by sequencing in a study of cytomegalovirus exposure and HLA in healthy donors (dated by TCRdb to between 2016 and 2019). With respect to the entire study: An earlier analysis of a few hundred of the donors reported over 250 Gb of sequence data and 95 million to 130 million unique TCR beta sequences obtained from about 170 million T cells. Donor age, sex, ethnicity and CMV serostatus were collected together with the repertoire data. All discovery cohort repertoires had been generated using a single sequencing platform. The later analysis used no new phenotypic data to find candidate immune exposures, relying instead on TCR beta sequences and their occurrence across donors. The genetic ancestry cluster associated with self-reported Caucasian donors included 81% of the roughly 400 genotyped donors. Roughly 5 DR-DQ haplotypes were handled as single units for association and clustering, since linkage in the cohort was strong. Genome-wide SNP genotypes for about 65% of the roughly 670 donors were used in a later genetic analysis, which treated that subset as a discovery cohort. An earlier analysis of 587 of the donors used high-throughput TCR beta sequencing to judge whether each TCR beta V gene segment behaved as functional or pseudogenic. Both class I and class II loci were covered by HLA typing, at four-digit resolution. Among 398 genotyped donors of the cohort, an average of around 240,000 unique TCR beta nucleotide sequences were sequenced per donor, around 18% of them non-productive. Besides the first cohort of hundreds of subjects, a separate validation cohort made up of over 100 different subjects was used. In a later analysis, previously published TCR beta repertoires from 550 to 750 donors were re-analyzed and high-resolution HLA genotyping was added so that TCR occurrence patterns could be studied. The aim of the study was to test whether cataloging public T cell receptors could identify signatures of past pathogen exposure. The study used immunosequencing to profile the T cell repertoires of 666 subjects and linked those repertoires to cytomegalovirus serostatus. Roughly 320 gigabases of sequencing data and roughly 81 million unique TCR sequences made up an early release that covered over 550 HLA-typed donors. Typing coverage varied by locus: roughly 629-630 donors for A, B, C, DRB1 and DQB1; roughly 500 for DQA1; more than 600 for DPA1; 450 to 480 for DPB1. The study combined high-throughput TCR immunosequencing, statistical association of individual TCRs with disease status, and machine learning to predict cytomegalovirus infection status. Paper-wide results and their limitations: According to a later analysis, parvovirus B19, influenza, CMV and Epstein-Barr virus appeared linked to several top co-occurrence clusters. Assigning TCR associations to individual alleles was difficult when HLA alleles, especially DR and DQ, strongly co-occurred. At a false discovery rate of 0.05, a later analysis linked 16,951 TCR beta sequences to specific HLA alleles. A later genetic analysis reported fewer N-insertions in productive TCRs among donors in an Asian-associated ancestry cluster than the 666-donor mean. In a later analysis, HLA-associated TCR beta chains were found to be more clonally expanded and to have lower generation probabilities than equally common non-associated chains. A total of fewer than 200 TCR beta chains were listed by the study as associated with cytomegalovirus. The presence/absence analyses assumed that sequencing depth was roughly uniform across donors, and that assumption may not be true. A later analysis found that TCR association rates varied across HLA loci, with DRB1 alleles showing the most associated TCRs and HLA-C alleles the fewest. Across donors, most TCR sequences were observed very rarely, whereas some public TCRs were present in many individuals. Some IMGT-functional V segments, including TRBV6-2 and TRBV6-3, could not be told apart with the 87-base-pair reads, so those segments were excluded. A further reported finding was that TCR beta sequences accurately predicted the HLA-A and HLA-B alleles for most subjects in the first cohort. In vitro tests confirmed that a few of the cytomegalovirus-associated TCR beta chains recognize cytomegalovirus antigens. The only immune exposure information available for the cohort was CMV serostatus. Most CMV-associated TCR beta chains appeared to be HLA-restricted in a later analysis, and the HLA associations seemed to be driven largely by CMV exposure. Correlated functional status among segregating V segments might be attributable to linkage disequilibrium, but an unknown experimental factor could not be ruled out. The classifier was reported to diagnose cytomegalovirus status with high specificity and sensitivity in both the original cohort and the validation cohort. It was suggested by the authors that the approach could potentially be generalized to other disease states and immunological phenotypes. V-gene and J-gene trimming of TCR beta chains was associated with a missense DCLRE1C variant in a later genetic analysis, and the association was replicated in an independent cohort. Because counts were too low, approximately 18 rarely observed V segments, including chromosome 9 orphons, were excluded from the earlier analysis of several hundred of the donors. In an earlier analysis of some 540 of the donors, most TCR beta V segments appeared in productive rearrangements about 87% or about 30% of the time, broadly matching IMGT annotations. A cluster of highly shared sequence variants was judged likely to be a technical artifact of the sequencing pipeline. Because HLA typing was unavailable for some donors at each locus, only the typed subset was used in association tests. This cohort had only TCR beta chains sequenced, and the lack of alpha or paired-chain data limited which features could be detected.

Reading the germline V gene gives CDR1 LGHNA and CDR2 YNFKEQ. Measured from the cysteine to the phenylalanine, the CDR3 is 11 residues long. Only the CDR3 DNA stays, 33 bases, in frame from base 1. V and J lose 4 bases and 8 bases, and a span of 8 bases separates them. The cohort comprised fewer than 750 healthy bone marrow donors. At the time of sampling, all cohort members were nominally healthy, though unrecorded immune exposures were likely present. The donor was CMV seropositive and belonged to the group of 250 to 350 seropositive cohort members. Each donor provided a peripheral blood sample, and peripheral blood mononuclear cells were used for TCR beta sequencing. Genomic DNA extraction from the blood cell samples was performed with the Qiagen DNeasy Blood Extraction Kit. Library preparation was by the immunoSEQ multiplex PCR assay. The multiplex PCR relied on a mix of 60 forward primers for TCR Vbeta segments and 13 reverse primers for TCR Jbeta segments. Amplification of the CDR3 region of rearranged TCR beta genes was performed with a multiplex PCR assay on genomic DNA. The Illumina HiSeq System was used to sequence the amplified TCR beta libraries as 87-base-pair reads. The authors processed their data as follows. In a later analysis, 80 million or so unique TCR beta chains were counted across the 500 to 850 repertoires, and roughly 11 million of these chains were shared by at least two donors. A nearest-neighbor algorithm error-corrected the raw reads and collapsed the reads into unique sequences, merging closely related sequences to remove PCR and sequencing errors. CDR3 sequences were aligned to IMGT reference sequences to assign V, D and J gene segments. Each retained sequence needed at least a six-nucleotide match to both a V gene segment and a J gene segment. Rearrangements were classified as productive when the CDR3 lacked stop codons and remained in frame with V and J, and all other rearrangements were classified as non-productive. Following IMGT convention, CDR3 was defined as the stretch from the second conserved V-encoded cysteine to the conserved J-encoded phenylalanine. In an earlier analysis of around 540 of the donors, sequences lacking an unambiguous match to a single V gene segment were excluded. An earlier analysis of several hundred of the donors classified V segments as functional when productive rearrangements were above 56.7% and as segregating when the standard deviation between donors was above 5%. A statistical classification framework was built to diagnose cytomegalovirus status from the catalog of TCR beta chain sequences. In a later analysis, V and J genes were assigned by comparing TCR nucleotide sequences against IMGT/GENE-DB human TR gene sequences. In a later analysis, CDR3 sequences and most-parsimonious VDJ recombination scenarios were assigned using the TCRdist pipeline. A later analysis defined each TCR beta chain by its CDR3 amino acid sequence plus V-gene family, and excluded reads lacking a unique V-gene family. As a way to deal with suspected cross-contamination and a sequencing artifact, a later analysis dropped more than 500 nucleotide sequences that were highly shared and had low generation probability. In a later analysis, a clonal expansion index was calculated for each public chain from normalized within-repertoire ranks of inferred template counts. In a later analysis, generation probabilities were computed using a VDJ recombination model fitted to out-of-frame rearrangements, and the results were checked against IGoR. In a later analysis, TCR-TCR, TCR-HLA and TCR-CMV co-occurrence was scored with hypergeometric tests, and a repertoire-size bias correction was applied to TCR pairs. In a later analysis, false discovery rates were estimated by permuting HLA or CMV assignments 20 times. A later analysis grouped co-occurring TCRs with DBSCAN, adding TCRdist sequence similarity when clustering within HLA-allele-positive subsets. Repertoires with fewer than 30,000 or more than 120,000 public chains were left out of co-occurrence clustering, as were five repertoires with anomalous nucleotide sharing. In its TCRdb copy, this immuneACCESS table keeps in-frame sequences only and misses some clones. Where compared with another copy, unresolved V genes explain less than half of these, and the others have no known cause. That table furnishes V, J and clone size, whereas the DNA furnished D and trimming. The sample data list approximately 150,000 clones, and around four fifths of these were observed just once. Clones ranked in the top ten supply 9% to 10% of the sample.

This clone is a singleton in its sample. Its target antigen remains unknown. It has no much larger one-base neighbor in the sample; base qualities were not kept. Recombination connected TRBV4-2 to TRBJ1-2; the D gene identity is not certain. Input material: PBMCs. This receptor was taken from a young man in good health and CMV-seropositive. In nucleotides, the sequence is TGTGCCAGCAGCCCCGGGGTAGGCTACACCTTC. This gives the protein CASSPGVGYTF.